The 17 T cell receptor beta chains below all came from one sample that was sequenced in a study of shared clonotypes between healthy human individuals. Profiling relied on immunoSEQ multiplex PCR, and the TCRdb table lists in-frame clones only, not all of them. The sample holds 2,500,000 or so clones, about nine tenths seen once. Material: naive CD4+ T cells from PBMCs. Subset: CD45RA+ positively selected. These receptors all stem from a man younger than 35 in good health. Some clones in this sample may be carry-over from other donors' samples.

V gene TRBV5-1 combines with J gene TRBJ2-3, with D tentatively TRBD2 (5 bases). V was clipped by 4 bases and J by 0 bases, with 15 bases between them. CDR1 is SGHRS, CDR2 YFSETQ, per germline. This CDR3 is 16 amino acids long. The CDR3 loop reads CASSRGLGPSTDTQYF. CDR3 nucleotide sequence: TGCGCCAGCAGCCGGGGTCTAGGTCCTAGCACAGATACGCAGTATTTT.

The rearrangement uses TRBV5-1 and TRBJ2-1; TRBD1 matches at 8 bases. The germline gives CDR1 SGHRS, CDR2 YFSETQ. The CDR3 is 14 residues long. V trimming: 4 bases; J trimming: 7 bases; junction bases outside the gene matches: 7. The CDR3 nucleotides are TGCGCCAGCAGCCTACGGGACAGGTTAAATGAGCAGTTCTTC. Translating gives CASSLRDRLNEQFF.

As to this clone: This sample also contains other DNA sequences that code for the same CDR3. The chain recombines TRBV7-6 with TRBJ2-5; unclear D gene. Trimming shortened V by 5 bases and J by 4 bases, and 5 bases separated the two germline ends. Per the germline V gene, CDR1 is SGHVS and CDR2 is FNYEAQ. The CDR3 is 11 residues long. The CDR3 DNA reads TGTGCCAGCAGCCCGGGAGAGACCCAGTACTTC. Amino acid sequence: CASSPGETQYF.

This clone has a handful of counts. The V and J genes are TRBV28 and TRBJ1-2; D not resolved. The CDR3 is made up of 15 amino acids. CDR1 and CDR2 from the germline V gene are MDHEN and SYDVKM. The V end was cut by 1 base, the J end by 8 bases, with 17 bases between. CDR3 bases: TGTGCCAGCAGTTTATCGGCGATCCCCGTCGCCGGCTACACCTTC. Amino acids: CASSLSAIPVAGYTF.

The chain has TRBV5-1 and TRBJ2-5; D tentatively reads TRBD1 or TRBD2 (5 bases each). The germline V and J ends were trimmed by 0 bases and 5 bases, with 11 bases remaining between them. Germline CDR1 reads SGHRS; CDR2 reads YFSETQ. This CDR3 contains 14 residues. In DNA form, the CDR3 reads TGCGCCAGCAGCTTGGCAGTAGGGACGGAGACCCAGTACTTC. It codes for CASSLAVGTETQYF.

The rearrangement joins TRBV28 to TRBJ1-1; D not resolved. The V end lost 3 bases, the J end lost 1 base, and 12 bases lay between the germline ends. Germline V CDR1 and CDR2: MDHEN, SYDVKM. The CDR3 has 15 amino acids. In nucleotides, the CDR3 is TGTGCCAGCAGTTTTCTCGGGTCTGGGAACACTGAAGCTTTCTTT. This sequence encodes CASSFLGSGNTEAFF.

This clone was recorded once. This rearrangement joins TRBV15 to TRBJ2-7; D gene unclear. The V and J ends lost 0 bases and 0 bases respectively, with 15 bases between them. CDR1 is LNHNV and CDR2 is YYDKDF in the germline V gene (reference sequence). This CDR3 is built from 17 residues. CDR3 bases: TGTGCCACCAGCAGAGATTATCCTCTCCTCACCTCCTACGAGCAGTACTTC. Translating gives CATSRDYPLLTSYEQYF.

The CDR3 protein is CASKFSGRGDTQYF. DNA for the CDR3: TGCGCCAGCAAGTTTAGCGGGAGAGGCGATACGCAGTATTTT. The V call is TRBV5-1, the J call TRBJ2-3; 9 nucleotides line up with TRBD2. The CDR3 has 14 amino acids. V dropped 6 bases and J dropped 6; count of bases not matched to a gene: 8. Germline loops: CDR1 SGHRS, CDR2 YFSETQ.

The chain employs TRBV27 and TRBJ1-5; 10 nucleotides align to TRBD1. Germline lookup yields CDR1 MNHEY and CDR2 SMNVEV (reference sequence). V lost 4 bases to trimming and J lost 5 bases; unmatched junction nucleotides: 5. The CDR3 spans 15 residues. This CDR3 reads CASSSLGTGDQPQHF. As DNA, the CDR3 is TGTGCCAGCAGTTCATTGGGGACAGGGGATCAGCCCCAGCATTTT.

The gene calls are TRBV28 and TRBJ2-5; tentative D call: TRBD1 (6 bases). The length of the CDR3 is 14 residues. The V and J ends lost 5 bases and 5 bases respectively, with 15 bases between them. Germline V gene data show CDR1 as MDHEN and CDR2 as SYDVKM. The CDR3, as DNA: TGTGCCAGCAGTCTACAGGGTATCTGGGAGACCCAGTACTTC. Translated: CASSLQGIWETQYF.

CDR3 nucleotide sequence: TGCGCCAGCACCAGCCAGCCAAACGGGGCGCTGGTTGGAAACACCATATATTTT. Translated: CASTSQPNGALVGNTIYF. The rearrangement uses TRBV5-1 and TRBJ1-3; the D gene is possibly TRBD1 (5 bases). V was shortened by 6 bases and J by 3 bases, with 25 bases between the two germline ends. The germline CDR1 and CDR2 sequences are SGHRS and YFSETQ. The CDR3 extends over 18 amino acids. Looking up the rest from reference TRBV5-1 and TRBJ1-3 gives the full variable domain: KAGVTQTPRYLIKTRGQQVTLSCSPISGHRSVSWYQQTPGQGLQFLFEYFSETQRNKGNFPGRFSGRQFSNSRSEMNVSTLELGDSALYLCASTSQPNGALVGNTIYFGEGSWLTVV.

In regard to this clone: The sample contains more than one DNA sequence encoding this CDR3. The chain has TRBV28 and TRBJ2-7, with TRBD1 matching 10 bases. Trimming cost V 6 bases and J 4 bases; bases outside gene matches: 6. Germline CDR1 and CDR2: MDHEN and SYDVKM. The CDR3 is 14 amino acids. The CDR3 here is CASSPTGGGYEQYF. CDR3 coding DNA: TGTGCCAGCAGCCCGACAGGGGGCGGGTACGAGCAGTACTTC.

This clone was detected once. V usage is TRBV29-1 and J usage is TRBJ1-2, with D unresolved. V was trimmed by 5 bases and J by 4 bases, leaving 17 bases between them. This CDR3 is 14 amino acids long. CDR1 SQVTM and CDR2 ANQGSEA come from the germline V gene. CDR3 protein: CSVFTGFGVYGYTF. The CDR3 DNA follows: TGCAGCGTTTTTACGGGGTTCGGTGTCTATGGCTACACCTTC.

CDR3 in amino acids: CASSQGVGYNSPLHF. CDR3 DNA: TGCGCCAGCAGCCAAGGGGTGGGCTATAATTCACCCCTCCACTTT. The rearrangement joins TRBV4-1 to TRBJ1-6; D remains ambiguous. Deletions cut 1 base from V and 3 bases from J, with 7 bases between. This CDR3 spans 15 amino acids. The germline gives CDR1 MGHRA, CDR2 YSYEKL.

Here the CDR3 reads CASSRQTNTGELFF. CDR3 DNA: TGCGCCAGCAGTAGGCAGACAAACACCGGGGAGCTGTTTTTT. The rearrangement joins TRBV5-1 to TRBJ2-2; no definite D call. The V and J ends lost 5 bases and 2 bases respectively, with 10 bases between them. The germline V gene has CDR1 SGHRS and CDR2 YFSETQ. There are 14 residues in the CDR3.

The chain recombines TRBV9 with TRBJ1-2; 7 bases are a match to TRBD1. Trimming at V came to 0 bases and at J to 3 bases, leaving 2 bases not matched to a gene. Germline V gene sequence: CDR1 SGDLS, CDR2 YYNGEE. The CDR3 contains 14 residues. CDR3 sequence: CASSVGGGYYGYTF. DNA of the CDR3: TGTGCCAGCAGCGTAGGAGGGGGCTACTATGGCTACACCTTC.

The rearrangement uses TRBV11-2 and TRBJ1-4; tentatively, D is TRBD1 (5 bases). Per germline, CDR1 SGHAT and CDR2 FQNNGV. This CDR3 has 12 amino acids. Trimming left V 5 bases short and J 6 bases short, with 7 bases between. The CDR3 is CASSGGDEKLFF. DNA of the CDR3: TGTGCCAGCAGCGGGGGAGATGAAAAACTGTTTTTT. The variable domain in full, completed from reference TRBV11-2 and TRBJ1-4, reads EAGVAQSPRYKIIEKRQSVAFWCNPISGHATLYWYQQILGQGPKLLIQFQNNGVVDDSQLPKDRFSAERLKGVDSTLKIQPAKLEDSAVYLCASSGGDEKLFFGSGTQLSVL.